Sequencing of this T cell receptor (beta chain) was carried out in a study of T cells after somatic rescue of genetic block. This clone was detected only a few times. Trimming took 3 bases from V and 4 from J, leaving 7 bases between them. In germline, CDR1 is SGDLS, CDR2 YYNGEE. CDR3 size: 12 residues. Produced via immunoSEQ multiplex PCR; TCRdb's table is partial and in-frame only. In the table there are under 150,000 clones, 75% to 95% of which are singletons. The clonotype was recovered from a woman in her late teens or twenties. The sequenced sample consisted of peripheral blood mononuclear cells (PBMCs). V usage is TRBV9 and J usage is TRBJ1-2; D remains ambiguous. The CDR3 DNA follows: TGTGCCAGCAGCGGTGTCTCCTATGGCTACACCTTC. It is translated as CASSGVSYGYTF.